This T cell receptor beta chain was sequenced during a study of T cell responses to AZD1222 COVID-19 vaccine (dated by TCRdb to 2020 to 2023). Broadly, across the study: AZD1222 recipients given second doses at about 4 weeks or at about 12 weeks were pooled, since spike-specific TCR depth and breadth were not found to differ between the two schedules. A total of 233 trial participants underwent TCR sequencing, of whom some 210 received two doses of AZD1222 and about 25 received two doses of the MenACWY control vaccine. Trial participants were enrolled by age into 18-55, 56-69 and 70-plus year subgroups, with roughly 150, 30 and 60 TCR-sequenced participants respectively.

The time point tag for this specimen amounts to: baseline before first vaccination. The vaccinee samples were drawn from two UK trials, COV001 and COV002, one of which was a single-blind randomized controlled phase 2/3 trial testing AZD1222 (ChAdOx1 nCoV-19) in healthy adults. Trial participant PBMC samples were collected at day 0 and day 28 after the second dose for TCRbeta chain sequencing. As concerns this clone: There is no known antigen for this receptor. No much larger clone exists at a distance of one base, and base qualities are not known.

The junction carries 17 bases between V and J, which are trimmed by 3 bases and 3 bases respectively. From the germline V gene, CDR1 is KGHSH and CDR2 is LQKENI. From the cysteine through the phenylalanine, the CDR3 covers 16 amino acids. This entry keeps only the CDR3 DNA: 48 bases, framed from base 1. The CDR3 regions of human TCRbeta chains were subjected to immunosequencing. Turning to the authors' computational methods: TCRs in the repertoires were matched against a reference library of SARS-CoV-2-specific TCRs that had been generated with the MIRA antigen-specificity platform. Breadth was defined as the fraction of unique TCRs that were SARS-CoV-2-associated. Depth was defined as the fraction of total T cells that were SARS-CoV-2-associated. Each spike-specific TCR was assigned to its reactive spike region and to a CD4 or CD8 class using the MIRA data. Log10-transformed breadth and depth values were compared by one-way ANOVA with Sidak's multiple comparisons tests. TCRdb took over this immuneACCESS table, retaining in-frame rearrangements with V and J assigned. Such tables are incomplete; in checked studies, under half of the missing clones stem from an unresolved V gene, and the remainder is unexplained. V and J calls and clone size are as listed in that table; D and trimming were resolved from the DNA. The sample table shows about 130,000 clones, and about nine tenths are seen once. The ten largest clones add up to about a fifth of the sample.

General findings and caveats noted by the study authors: After two AZD1222 doses, spike-specific TCR breadth and depth were significantly higher than at day 0 and than in MenACWY recipients. Only five or six AZD1222 recipients were SARS-CoV-2 seropositive at baseline, limiting conclusions about previously exposed vaccinees. Participants were mostly white British and included more females than males, and it was suggested by the authors that clonal diversity may have been underestimated. Reportedly, almost half of the unique spike-specific TCRs recognized epitopes lying outside the regions that are mutated in the B.1.351 and B.1.1.7 variants. The 56-69-year group was small, and its depth increase did not reach significance, likely because of low power. CD4 TCRs associated with the vaccine covered the entire spike protein, and the dominant responses were in regions 160-218 and 743-854. No day 14 peak-response samples were available, so repertoires were characterized only after the peak T cell response.

The TCR was taken from an adult in good health. The sample was peripheral blood, taken on day 0 of AZD1222 vaccination. Recombination connected TRBV18 to TRBJ1-1; the D gene is perhaps TRBD1, on 6 matching bases. CDR3 loop: CASSPKDRTSYTEAFF. The nucleotides read TGTGCCAGCTCACCGAAGGACAGAACGTCATACACTGAAGCTTTCTTT. The entire variable domain, with the stretches around the CDR3 drawn from the reference TRBV18 and TRBJ1-1 proteins, is NAGVMQNPRHLVRRRGQEARLRCSPMKGHSHVYWYRQLPEEGLKFMVYLQKENIIDESGMPKERFSAEFPKEGPSILRIQQVVRGDSAAYFCASSPKDRTSYTEAFFGQGTRLTVV.